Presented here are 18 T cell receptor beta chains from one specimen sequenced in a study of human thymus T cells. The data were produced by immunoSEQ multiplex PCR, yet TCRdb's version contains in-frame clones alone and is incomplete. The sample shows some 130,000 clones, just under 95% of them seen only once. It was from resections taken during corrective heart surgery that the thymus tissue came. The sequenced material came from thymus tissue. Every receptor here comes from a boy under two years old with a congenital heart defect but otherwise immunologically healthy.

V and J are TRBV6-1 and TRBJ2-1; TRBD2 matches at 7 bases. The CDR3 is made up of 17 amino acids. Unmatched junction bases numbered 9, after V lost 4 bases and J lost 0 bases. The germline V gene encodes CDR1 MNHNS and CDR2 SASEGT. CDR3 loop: CASSGLAVKSSYNEQFF. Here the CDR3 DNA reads TGTGCCAGCAGTGGGCTAGCGGTTAAGTCCTCCTACAATGAGCAGTTCTTC.

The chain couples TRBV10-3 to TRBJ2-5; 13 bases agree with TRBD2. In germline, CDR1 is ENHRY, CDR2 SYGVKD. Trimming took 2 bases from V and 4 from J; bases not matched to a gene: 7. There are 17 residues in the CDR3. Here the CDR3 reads CAISELWTSGGRETQYF. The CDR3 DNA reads TGTGCCATCAGTGAGCTGTGGACTAGCGGGGGTCGAGAGACCCAGTACTTC.

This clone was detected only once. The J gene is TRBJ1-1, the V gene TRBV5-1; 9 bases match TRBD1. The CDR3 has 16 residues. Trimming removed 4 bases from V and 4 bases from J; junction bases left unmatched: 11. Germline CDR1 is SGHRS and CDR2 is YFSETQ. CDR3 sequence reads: CASSPGQGITGTEAFF. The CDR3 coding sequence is TGCGCCAGCAGCCCGGGACAGGGAATTACTGGCACTGAAGCTTTCTTT.

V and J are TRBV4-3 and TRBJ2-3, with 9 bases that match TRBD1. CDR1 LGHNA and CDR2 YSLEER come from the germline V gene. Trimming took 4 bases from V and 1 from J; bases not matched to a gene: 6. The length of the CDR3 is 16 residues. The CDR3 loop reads CASSRRTGVGTDTQYF. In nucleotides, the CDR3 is TGCGCCAGCAGCCGGCGGACAGGGGTAGGCACAGATACGCAGTATTTT.

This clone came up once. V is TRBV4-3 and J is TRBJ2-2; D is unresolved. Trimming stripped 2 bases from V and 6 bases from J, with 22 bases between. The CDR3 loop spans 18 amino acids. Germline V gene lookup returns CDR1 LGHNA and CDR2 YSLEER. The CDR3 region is CASSQPVAPDFPSGELFF. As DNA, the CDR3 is TGCGCCAGCAGCCAACCTGTCGCCCCCGACTTCCCTTCCGGGGAGCTGTTTTTT.

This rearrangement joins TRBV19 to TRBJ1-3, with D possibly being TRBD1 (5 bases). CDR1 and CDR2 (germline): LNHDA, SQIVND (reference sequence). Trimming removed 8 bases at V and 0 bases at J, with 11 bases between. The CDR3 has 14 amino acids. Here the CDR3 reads CASGTGYSGNTIYF. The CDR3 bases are TGTGCCAGTGGTACAGGTTACTCTGGAAACACCATATATTTT. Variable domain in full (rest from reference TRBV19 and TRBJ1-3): DGGITQSPKYLFRKEGQNVTLSCEQNLNHDAMYWYRQDPGQGLRLIYYSQIVNDFQKGDIAEGYSVSREKKESFPLTVTSAQKNPTAFYLCASGTGYSGNTIYFGEGSWLTVV.

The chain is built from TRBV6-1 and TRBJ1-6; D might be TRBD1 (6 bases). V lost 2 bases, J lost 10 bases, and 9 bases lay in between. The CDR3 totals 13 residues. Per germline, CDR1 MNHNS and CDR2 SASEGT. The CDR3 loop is CASSEIGGSPLHF. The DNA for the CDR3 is TGTGCCAGCAGTGAAATAGGGGGATCACCCCTCCACTTT.

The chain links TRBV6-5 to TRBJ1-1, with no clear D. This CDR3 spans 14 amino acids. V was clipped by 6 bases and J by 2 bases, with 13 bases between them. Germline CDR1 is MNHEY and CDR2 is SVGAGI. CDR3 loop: CASRPYDLNTEAFF. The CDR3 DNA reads TGTGCCAGCAGGCCCTATGATCTAAACACTGAAGCTTTCTTT.

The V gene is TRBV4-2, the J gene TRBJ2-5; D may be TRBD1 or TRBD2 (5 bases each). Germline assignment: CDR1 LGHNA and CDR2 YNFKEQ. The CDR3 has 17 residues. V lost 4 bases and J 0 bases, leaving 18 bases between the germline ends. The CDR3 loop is CASSRKTGPPDQETQYF. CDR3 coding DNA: TGTGCCAGCAGCCGTAAAACGGGACCCCCGGACCAAGAGACCCAGTACTTC.

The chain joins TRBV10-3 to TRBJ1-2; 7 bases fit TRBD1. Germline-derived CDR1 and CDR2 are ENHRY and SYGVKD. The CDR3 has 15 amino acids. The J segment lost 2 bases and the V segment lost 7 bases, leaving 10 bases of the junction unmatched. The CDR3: CAITPGGRGNYGYTF. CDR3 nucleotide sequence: TGTGCCATCACCCCTGGGGGCAGGGGGAACTATGGCTACACCTTC.

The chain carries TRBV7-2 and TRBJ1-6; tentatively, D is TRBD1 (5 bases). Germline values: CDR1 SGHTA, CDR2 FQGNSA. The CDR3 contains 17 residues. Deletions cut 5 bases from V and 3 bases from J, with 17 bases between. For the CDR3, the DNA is TGTGCCAGCAGCCTACGGGACGCCCGGGACTATAATTCACCCCTCCACTTT. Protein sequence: CASSLRDARDYNSPLHF.

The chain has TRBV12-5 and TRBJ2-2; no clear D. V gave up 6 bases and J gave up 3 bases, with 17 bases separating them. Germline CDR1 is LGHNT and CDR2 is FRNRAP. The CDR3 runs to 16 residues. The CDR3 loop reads CASGLTRSRDTGELFF. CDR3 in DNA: TGTGCTAGTGGCTTGACACGATCAAGAGACACCGGGGAGCTGTTTTTT.

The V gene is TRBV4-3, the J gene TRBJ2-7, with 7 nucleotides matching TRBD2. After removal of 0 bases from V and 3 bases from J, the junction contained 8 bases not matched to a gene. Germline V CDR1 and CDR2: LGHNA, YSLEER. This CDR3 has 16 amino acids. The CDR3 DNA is TGCGCCAGCAGCCAAGAAGCGGGGCGGGGGTGCTACGAGCAGTACTTC. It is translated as CASSQEAGRGCYEQYF.

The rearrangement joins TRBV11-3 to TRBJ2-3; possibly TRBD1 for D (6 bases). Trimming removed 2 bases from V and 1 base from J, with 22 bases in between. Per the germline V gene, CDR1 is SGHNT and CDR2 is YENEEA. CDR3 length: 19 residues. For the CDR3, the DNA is TGTGCCAGCAGCTTAAGTTTAAAGATTCGGACAGAGTGCACAGATACGCAGTATTTT. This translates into CASSLSLKIRTECTDTQYF. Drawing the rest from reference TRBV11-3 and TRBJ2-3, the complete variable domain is EAGVVQSPRYKIIEKKQPVAFWCNPISGHNTLYWYLQNLGQGPELLIRYENEEAVDDSQLPKDRFSAERLKGVDSTLKIQPAELGDSAVYLCASSLSLKIRTECTDTQYFGPGTRLTVL.

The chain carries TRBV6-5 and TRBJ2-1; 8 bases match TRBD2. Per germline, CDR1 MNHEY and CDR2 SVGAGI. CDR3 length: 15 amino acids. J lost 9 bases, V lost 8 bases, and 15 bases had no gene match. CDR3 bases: TGTGCCAGCTCACCCTACCCGGGGGGGGACGGTGAGCAGTTCTTC. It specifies CASSPYPGGDGEQFF.

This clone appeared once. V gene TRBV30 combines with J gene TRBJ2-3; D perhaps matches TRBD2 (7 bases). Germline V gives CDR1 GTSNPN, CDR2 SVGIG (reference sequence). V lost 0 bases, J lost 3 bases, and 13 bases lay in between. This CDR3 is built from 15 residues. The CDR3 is CAWSVQGGGTDTQYF. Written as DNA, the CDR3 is TGTGCCTGGAGTGTACAAGGGGGAGGGACAGATACGCAGTATTTT.

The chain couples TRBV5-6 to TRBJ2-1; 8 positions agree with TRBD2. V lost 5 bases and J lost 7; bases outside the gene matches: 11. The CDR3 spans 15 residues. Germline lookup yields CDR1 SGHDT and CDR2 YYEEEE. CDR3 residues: CASRIGGAGSNEQFF. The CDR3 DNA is TGTGCCAGCAGAATCGGGGGGGCCGGCTCTAATGAGCAGTTCTTC.

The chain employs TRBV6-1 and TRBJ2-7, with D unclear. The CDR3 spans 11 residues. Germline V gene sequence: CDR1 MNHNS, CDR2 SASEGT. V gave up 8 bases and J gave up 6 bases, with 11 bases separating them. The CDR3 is CASSWRGEQYF. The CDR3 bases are TGTGCCAGCTCGTGGCGTGGCGAGCAGTACTTC.